This T cell receptor beta chain stems from a study of blood T cell repertoires in COVID-19. At the level of the study: In each case, the material was cDNA or gDNA derived from T cells, B-cell-depleted T cells, or PBMCs.

Germline CDR1 is SGHTA and CDR2 is FQGNSA. Losses at the gene ends were 4 bases for V and 0 bases for J; bases not matched to a gene: 9. The CDR3 covers 18 residues. Original processing methods: Estimates of nucleated cell counts were drawn from the amplification of reference gene primers. Produced via immunoSEQ multiplex PCR; TCRdb's table is partial and in-frame only. The V and J calls and clone size were taken over from that table, and D and trimming were inferred from the DNA. The sample lists tens of thousands of clones; roughly nine tenths were seen once. Sequencing was carried out using peripheral blood. This TCR was recovered from a man aged 35 to 55 with COVID-19, enrolled during active disease. The V and J genes are TRBV7-2 and TRBJ2-3, with 11 positions matching TRBD2. The chain's CDR3 is CASSYPTSGSSSTDTQYF. The CDR3 DNA sequence: TGTGCCAGCAGCTACCCAACTAGCGGGAGCTCTAGCACAGATACGCAGTATTTT.